The 15 T cell receptor beta chains below all came from one sample that was sequenced in a study of blood T cell repertoires in COVID-19. Clones were sequenced by immunoSEQ multiplex PCR, and TCRdb holds only the in-frame ones, with some missing. Of some 40,000 clones in the sample, 75% to 90% were seen once. Sequenced sample: peripheral blood. The receptors stem from a human donor in a cohort sampled during active COVID-19.

The gene calls are TRBV9 and TRBJ2-1; TRBD2 matches at 9 bases. The germline CDR1 and CDR2 sequences are SGDLS and YYNGEE. The CDR3 sequence is 16 residues long. V trimming: 0 bases; J trimming: 4 bases; junction bases outside the gene matches: 5. CDR3 protein: CASSVVEAGGYNEQFF. The CDR3 DNA sequence: TGTGCCAGCAGCGTAGTTGAAGCGGGGGGATACAATGAGCAGTTCTTC.

This clone has only one observation. The chain recombines TRBV3-1 (or the pseudogene TRBV3-2) with TRBJ1-2, with unresolved D. This CDR3 is 16 amino acids long. CDR1 and CDR2 from the germline V gene are LGHDT and YNNKEL (reference sequence). Trimming removed 1 base from V and 1 base from J, with 13 bases in between. CDR3 sequence: CASSQGPDGFNYGYTF. For the CDR3, the DNA is TGTGCCAGCAGCCAAGGTCCCGACGGGTTTAACTATGGCTACACCTTC.

The gene calls are TRBV6-2 or TRBV6-3 and TRBJ2-3, with 8 nucleotides matching TRBD2. Trimming took 3 bases from V and 6 from J; bases not matched to a gene: 11. The CDR3 contains 16 residues. Germline V lookup: CDR1 MNHEY, CDR2 SVGEGT. The DNA for the CDR3 is TGTGCCAGCAGTTATCGCGGGGGGAGCCGTCCGGATACGCAGTATTTT. It encodes CASSYRGGSRPDTQYF.

V usage is TRBV28 and J usage is TRBJ1-5, with 9 bases matching TRBD1. The CDR3 consists of 17 residues. With V trimmed by 6 bases and J by 3 bases, 12 bases remained unmatched. The germline V gene has CDR1 MDHEN and CDR2 SYDVKM. DNA of the CDR3: TGTGCCAGCAGCCCCCGGCCCGGGACAGGGAACAATCAGCCCCAGCATTTT. Protein product: CASSPRPGTGNNQPQHF.

The genes are TRBV6-5 and TRBJ1-6; TRBD1 aligns across 9 bases. V shed 2 bases, J shed 7 bases, and the junction held 6 bases outside the gene matches. The CDR3 spans 16 residues. Germline V CDR1 and CDR2: MNHEY, SVGAGI. CDR3 protein: CASSYTGTGLNSPLHF. As DNA, the CDR3 is TGTGCCAGCAGTTACACCGGGACAGGGTTAAATTCACCCCTCCACTTT.

The rearrangement links TRBV29-1 to TRBJ1-3, with D maybe TRBD1 (5 bases). Germline loops: CDR1 SQVTM, CDR2 ANQGSEA. The CDR3 consists of 16 residues. V was pared by 1 base and J by 0 bases, with 13 bases between. Here the CDR3 DNA reads TGCAGCGTTGAAGTCTACAGGACCAGCTCTGGAAACACCATATATTTT. It is translated as CSVEVYRTSSGNTIYF. The full variable domain, in which reference TRBV29-1 and TRBJ1-3 provide the parts outside the CDR3, is SAVISQKPSRDICQRGTSLTIQCQVDSQVTMMFWYRQQPGQSLTLIATANQGSEATYESGFVIDKFPISRPNLTFSTLTVSNMSPEDSSIYLCSVEVYRTSSGNTIYFGEGSWLTVV.

The sample holds one count of this clone. The V gene is TRBV7-2, the J gene TRBJ2-3, with D tentatively TRBD2 (5 bases). Trimming cost V 2 bases and J 4 bases, with 13 bases left between them. Germline CDR1 and CDR2: SGHTA and FQGNSA. The CDR3 length is 15 residues. Here the CDR3 reads CASSLPHARADTQYF. The CDR3 DNA sequence: TGTGCCAGCAGCTTACCACATGCGAGGGCAGATACGCAGTATTTT.

The CDR3 reads CASSLGPGTNEQFF. The CDR3 DNA follows: TGTGCCAGCAGCTTAGGACCAGGTACCAATGAGCAGTTCTTC. The chain combines TRBV7-8 with TRBJ2-1; D is uncertain. The CDR3 is made up of 14 amino acids. Trimming pared 1 base from V and 6 bases from J, leaving 10 bases between. Germline V gives CDR1 SGHVS, CDR2 FQNEAQ.

This chain joins TRBV6-5 and TRBJ1-2; perhaps TRBD1 as D (6 bases). Germline assignment: CDR1 MNHEY and CDR2 SVGAGI. The CDR3 runs to 14 residues. The V end was cut by 11 bases, the J end by 7 bases, with 23 bases between. CDR3 region: CAARYGGQRGGYTF. CDR3 nucleotide sequence: TGTGCCGCGCGATACGGGGGGCAAAGAGGTGGCTACACCTTC.

This chain connects TRBV7-8 to TRBJ2-1; 9 bases fit TRBD2. The CDR3 totals 19 residues. Germline values: CDR1 SGHVS, CDR2 FQNEAQ. The V and J ends lost 2 bases and 3 bases, in that order; junction bases with no gene match: 14. CDR3 amino acids: CASSLSSWREGPNYNEQFF. In DNA, the CDR3 is TGTGCCAGCAGCTTAAGTTCGTGGCGGGAGGGACCGAACTACAATGAGCAGTTCTTC.

The J gene is TRBJ1-2, the V gene TRBV5-1; 10 bases match TRBD1. In germline, CDR1 is SGHRS, CDR2 YFSETQ. This CDR3 comprises 18 residues. The V and J ends lost 3 bases and 4 bases, in that order; junction bases with no gene match: 15. The CDR3 loop is CASSYHSGGTGETYGYTF. CDR3 nucleotide sequence: TGCGCCAGCAGCTACCACTCCGGCGGGACAGGGGAGACCTATGGCTACACCTTC.

This clone has just a few counts. The chain's CDR3 is CASSVRQGAQEKLFF. The CDR3 DNA reads as TGTGCCAGCAGCGTCCGGCAGGGGGCGCAGGAAAAACTGTTTTTT. J is TRBJ1-4 and V is TRBV7-9; 8 nucleotides align to TRBD1. The CDR3 runs 15 residues. The junction had 10 bases not matched to a gene; V was cut back by 5 bases and J by 8 bases. Per germline, CDR1 SEHNR and CDR2 FQNEAQ (reference sequence).

A word on this clone: A junction boundary mismatches the germline segment, possibly from a read error. The V gene is TRBV5-1, the J gene TRBJ1-1; unclear D gene. This CDR3 region has 15 residues. Germline V gives CDR1 SGHRS, CDR2 YFSETQ. This CDR3 reads CASSLAEARNTEAFF. In DNA, the CDR3 is TGCGCCAGCAGTTTGGCAGAGGCCCGGAACACTGAAGCTTTCTTT.

In this sample, this clone turned up a few times. The V gene is TRBV7-2, the J gene TRBJ1-1; no reliable D call. Germline V gene data show CDR1 as SGHTA and CDR2 as FQGNSA. Deletions cut 2 bases from V and 6 bases from J, with 7 bases between. This CDR3 region has 12 residues. The CDR3, as DNA: TGTGCCAGCAGCTTATCTTTGTCTGAAGCTTTCTTT. Its protein is CASSLSLSEAFF.

The rearrangement uses TRBV10-3 and TRBJ1-4, with 9 bases matching TRBD1. The junction had 2 bases not matched to a gene; V was cut back by 4 bases and J by 5 bases. This CDR3 comprises 14 residues. Germline CDR1 and CDR2: ENHRY and SYGVKD. The CDR3 loop is CAISAGTGNEKLFF. DNA of the CDR3: TGTGCCATCAGTGCCGGGACAGGGAATGAAAAACTGTTTTTT.